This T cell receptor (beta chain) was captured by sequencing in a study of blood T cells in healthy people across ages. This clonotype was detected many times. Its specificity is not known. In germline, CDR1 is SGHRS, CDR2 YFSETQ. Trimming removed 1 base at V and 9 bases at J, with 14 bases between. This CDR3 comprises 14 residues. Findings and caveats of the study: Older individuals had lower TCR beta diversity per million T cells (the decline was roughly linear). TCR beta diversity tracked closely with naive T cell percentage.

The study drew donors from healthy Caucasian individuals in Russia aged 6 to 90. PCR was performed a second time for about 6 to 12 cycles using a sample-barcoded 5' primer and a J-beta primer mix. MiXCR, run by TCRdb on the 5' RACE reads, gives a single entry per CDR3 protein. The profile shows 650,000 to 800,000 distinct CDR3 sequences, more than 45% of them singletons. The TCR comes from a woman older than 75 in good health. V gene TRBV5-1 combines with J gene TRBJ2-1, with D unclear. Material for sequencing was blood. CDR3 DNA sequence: TGCGCCAGCAGCTTGCCCGGGTCGAAGGGTGAGCAGTTCTTC. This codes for CASSLPGSKGEQFF.